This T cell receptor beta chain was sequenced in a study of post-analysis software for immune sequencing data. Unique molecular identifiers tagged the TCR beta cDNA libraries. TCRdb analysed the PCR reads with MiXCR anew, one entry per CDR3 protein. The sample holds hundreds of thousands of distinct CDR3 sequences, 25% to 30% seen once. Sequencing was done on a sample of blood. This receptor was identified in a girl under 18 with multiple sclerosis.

The CDR3 DNA follows: TGTGCCAGCAGCCCGACTAGCGAGCTTAATGAGCAGTTCTTC. Its protein product is CASSPTSELNEQFF. This chain connects TRBV7-9 to TRBJ2-1; 8 nucleotides align to TRBD2. V trimming: 5 bases; J trimming: 7 bases; junction bases outside the gene matches: 7. CDR1 is SEHNR and CDR2 is FQNEAQ in the germline V gene (reference sequence). The CDR3 is 14 residues long.